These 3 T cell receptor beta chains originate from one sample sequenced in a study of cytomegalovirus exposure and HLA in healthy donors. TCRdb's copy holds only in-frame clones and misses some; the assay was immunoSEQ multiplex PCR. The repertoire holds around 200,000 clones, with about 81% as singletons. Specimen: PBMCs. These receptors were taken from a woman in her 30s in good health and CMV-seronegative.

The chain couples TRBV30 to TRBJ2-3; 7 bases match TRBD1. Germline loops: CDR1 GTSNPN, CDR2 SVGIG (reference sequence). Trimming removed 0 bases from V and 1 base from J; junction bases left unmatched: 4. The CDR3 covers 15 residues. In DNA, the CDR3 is TGTGCCTGGAGTGTGGGAACAGGGGGCACAGATACGCAGTATTTT. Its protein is CAWSVGTGGTDTQYF.

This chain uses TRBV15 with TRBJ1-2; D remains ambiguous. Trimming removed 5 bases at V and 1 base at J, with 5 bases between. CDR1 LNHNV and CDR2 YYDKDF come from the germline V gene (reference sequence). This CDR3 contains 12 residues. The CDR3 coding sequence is TGTGCCACCAGCGAGGGTAACTATGGCTACACCTTC. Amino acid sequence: CATSEGNYGYTF.

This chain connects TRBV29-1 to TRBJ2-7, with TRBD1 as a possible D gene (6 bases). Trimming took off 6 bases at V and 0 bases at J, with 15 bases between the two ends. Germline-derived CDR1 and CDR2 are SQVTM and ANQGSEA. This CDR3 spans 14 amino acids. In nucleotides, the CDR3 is TGCAGCGTGCCCCGGACAGAGGGCTCCTACGAGCAGTACTTC. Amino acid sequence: CSVPRTEGSYEQYF.